A single sample is the source of the 8 T cell receptor beta chains below, sequenced in a study of T cells after yellow fever vaccination. TCRdb re-derived calls from the 5' RACE reads in MiXCR, one entry per CDR3 protein. Among 450,000 to 650,000 distinct CDR3 sequences listed, just over 20% were seen once. The sample consisted of PBMCs, taken approximately 20 days after the first yellow fever vaccination. The receptors were sampled from a man between 18 and 35 years old who received the YFV17D yellow fever vaccine.

The chain uses TRBV6-2 or TRBV6-3 and TRBJ1-5, with 8 bases lining up with TRBD1. The length of the CDR3 is 14 residues. V trimming: 9 bases; J trimming: 5 bases; junction bases outside the gene matches: 9. Germline V CDR1 and CDR2: MNHEY, SVGEGT. CDR3 nucleotides: TGTGCCAGTGGTTCGGACAGGGCGGATCAGCCCCAGCATTTT. Its protein is CASGSDRADQPQHF.

In this sample, this clonotype turned up a few times. This chain uses TRBV7-3 with TRBJ1-2, with TRBD1 matching over 10 bases. V shed 5 bases and J 3 bases; nucleotides not matched to a gene: 3. Looked up from germline, CDR1 is SGHTA and CDR2 is FQGTGA. CDR3 length: 14 amino acids. CDR3 coding DNA: TGTGCCAGCAGCCCAGGGACAGGGGACTATGGCTACACCTTC. Translation gives CASSPGTGDYGYTF.

This chain joins TRBV11-1 and TRBJ2-5, with D possibly matching TRBD1 (6 bases). The CDR3 length is 16 residues. Germline CDR1 is SGHAT and CDR2 is FQDESV (reference sequence). Trimming removed 6 bases from V and 2 bases from J, with 19 bases in between. CDR3 in DNA: TGTGCCAGCAGGGGCCTGGCGGACAGCGGACAAGAGACCCAGTACTTC. Encoded protein: CASRGLADSGQETQYF.

V and J are TRBV27 and TRBJ2-7; 8 bases fit TRBD1. The CDR3 has 14 amino acids. Germline values: CDR1 MNHEY, CDR2 SMNVEV (reference sequence). Trimming removed 8 bases from V and 4 bases from J; junction bases left unmatched: 10. CDR3 protein: CASGSGQGLYEQYF. CDR3 bases: TGTGCCAGCGGCTCAGGACAGGGCCTTTACGAGCAGTACTTC.

The chain employs TRBV28 and TRBJ1-2; D may be TRBD1 (6 bases). Germline CDR1 reads MDHEN; CDR2 reads SYDVKM. The CDR3 has 16 residues. Trimming removed 2 bases at V and 5 bases at J, with 18 bases between. CDR3 residues: CASSLVGIGGSYGYTF. The CDR3 DNA is TGTGCCAGCAGTTTAGTGGGGATAGGGGGGAGTTATGGCTACACCTTC.

The chain is built from TRBV5-1 and TRBJ2-7; D possibly uses TRBD1 or TRBD2 (5 bases each). CDR3 length: 17 amino acids. Germline-derived CDR1 and CDR2 are SGHRS and YFSETQ. Trimming left V 4 bases short and J 4 bases short, with 24 bases between. The CDR3 here is CASSGAGTADFLYEQYF. As DNA, the CDR3 is TGCGCCAGCAGCGGGGCCGGGACGGCCGATTTCTTATACGAGCAGTACTTC.

A few counts support this clonotype. This rearrangement joins TRBV5-1 to TRBJ1-1; 7 nucleotides agree with TRBD1. Germline V CDR1 and CDR2: SGHRS, YFSETQ. J gave up 8 bases and V 2 bases, and 6 bases lay outside the gene matches. The CDR3 extends over 13 amino acids. The CDR3 loop is CASSFTGVDEAFF. CDR3 bases: TGCGCCAGCAGCTTTACAGGGGTCGACGAAGCTTTCTTT.

The DNA of the CDR3 is TGCGCCAGCAGCCAAGAGAGAGGCGGGGGGACCGGAGATACGCAGTATTTT. Translating it yields CASSQERGGGTGDTQYF. This chain connects TRBV4-3 to TRBJ2-3, with 8 bases that match TRBD2. The CDR3 loop spans 17 amino acids. CDR1 and CDR2 from the germline V gene are LGHNA and YSLEER. The V and J ends lost 0 bases and 5 bases, in that order; junction bases with no gene match: 10.